This paragraph covers one TCR beta chain sequence. It has no known antigen specificity. Per-nucleotide qualities are absent, and no much larger clonotype sits a single base away. The cohort consisted of approximately 670 healthy bone marrow donors. At the time of sampling, every cohort member was nominally healthy, though immune exposures that went unrecorded were likely present. The donor was CMV seronegative and was included in the group of a few hundred seronegative cohort members. Each donor provided a peripheral blood sample, and peripheral blood mononuclear cells were used for TCR beta sequencing. Genomic DNA extraction from the blood cell samples was performed with the Qiagen DNeasy Blood Extraction Kit. Libraries were made using the immunoSEQ multiplex PCR assay. For the multiplex PCR, a mixture combining 60 forward primers for TCR Vbeta segments and 13 reverse primers for TCR Jbeta segments was used. The CDR3 region of rearranged TCR beta genes was amplified from genomic DNA with a multiplex PCR assay. Amplified TCR beta libraries were sequenced as 87-base-pair reads on the Illumina HiSeq System. The paper's processing steps were these. In a later analysis, some 80 million unique TCR beta chains were counted across the roughly 700 repertoires, and roughly 10 million of these chains were shared by at least two donors. A nearest-neighbor algorithm error-corrected the raw reads and collapsed the reads into unique sequences, merging closely related sequences to remove PCR and sequencing errors. Alignment of CDR3 sequences to IMGT reference sequences was used to assign V, D and J gene segments. For a sequence to be retained, a match of at least six nucleotides was required to both a V gene segment and a J gene segment. Rearrangements were called productive when the CDR3 lacked stop codons and stayed in frame with V and J; all others were non-productive. CDR3 was defined according to IMGT convention as the region running from the second conserved V-encoded cysteine to the conserved J-encoded phenylalanine. The earlier analysis of 500 to 600 of the donors excluded sequences that lacked an unambiguous match to a single V gene segment. In an earlier analysis of several hundred of the donors, a V segment was called functional when productive rearrangements were above 56.7%, and segregating when the standard deviation between donors exceeded 5%. A statistical classification framework was built for diagnosing cytomegalovirus status from the catalog of TCR beta chain sequences. V and J gene assignment, in a later analysis, came from comparing TCR nucleotide sequences with IMGT/GENE-DB human TR gene sequences. Using the TCRdist pipeline, a later analysis assigned CDR3 sequences along with most-parsimonious VDJ recombination scenarios. In a later analysis, every TCR beta chain was defined by the combination of its CDR3 amino acid sequence and its V-gene family, and reads without a unique V-gene family were dropped. As a way to deal with suspected cross-contamination and a sequencing artifact, a later analysis dropped 450 to 600 nucleotide sequences that were highly shared and had low generation probability. In a later analysis, a clonal expansion index for each public chain was calculated from normalized within-repertoire ranks of inferred template counts. In a later analysis, generation probabilities were computed using a VDJ recombination model fitted to out-of-frame rearrangements, and the results were checked against IGoR. A later analysis scored TCR-TCR, TCR-HLA and TCR-CMV co-occurrence with hypergeometric tests, applying a repertoire-size bias correction to TCR pairs. A later analysis estimated false discovery rates by permuting HLA or CMV assignments 20 times. In a later analysis, co-occurring TCRs were grouped using DBSCAN, with TCRdist sequence similarity added in when clustering inside HLA-allele-positive subsets. Repertoires with fewer than 30,000 or more than 120,000 public chains, plus five repertoires with anomalous nucleotide sharing, were excluded from co-occurrence clustering. Imported from immuneACCESS, the table was reduced by TCRdb to in-frame sequences with V and J called. These copies leave out some clones; in studies compared against another copy, an unresolved V gene accounts for under half, and the cause of the remainder is not known. That table is the source of V, J and clone size, and D and trimming were worked out from the DNA. This sample lists 150,000 to 200,000 clones; around 73% were detected once. In total, the top ten clones hold around 2.4% of the sample.

The CDR3 has 15 amino acids, counting the end cysteine and phenylalanine. Here the CDR3 DNA is all that survives: 45 bases in frame from base 1. According to the germline V gene, CDR1 reads SGHRS and CDR2 reads YFSETQ. V is pared back by 4 bases and J by 1 base, with 12 bases lying between the germline termini. The sample comes from a study of cytomegalovirus exposure and HLA in healthy donors (dated 2017 in TCRdb). Context from the whole study: An earlier analysis of 587 of the donors reported around 280 Gb of sequence data and 100 million to 120 million unique TCR beta sequences obtained from around 190 million T cells. An early release that covered some 630 HLA-typed donors contained approximately 300 gigabases of sequencing data and tens of millions of unique TCR sequences. Among the roughly 400 genotyped donors, around 79% belonged to the genetic ancestry cluster associated with self-reported Caucasian donors. The study was designed to test whether signatures of past pathogen exposure could be identified by cataloging public T cell receptors. Using immunosequencing, the study profiled T cell repertoires from 500 to 800 subjects and related those repertoires to cytomegalovirus serostatus. In addition to the first cohort of 650 to 750 subjects, a separate validation cohort of approximately 130 different subjects was used. To predict cytomegalovirus infection status, the study combined high-throughput TCR immunosequencing, statistical association of individual TCRs with disease status, and machine learning. A later analysis re-examined previously published TCR beta repertoires from around 670 donors and added high-resolution HLA genotyping to investigate patterns of TCR occurrence. Rather than drawing on any new phenotypic data, the later analysis identified candidate immune exposures from TCR beta sequences and the way those sequences occurred across donors. An earlier analysis of approximately 630 of the donors applied high-throughput TCR beta sequencing to assess whether each TCR beta V gene segment acted as functional or pseudogenic. Donor age, sex, ethnicity and CMV serostatus were compiled together with the repertoire data. In a later genetic analysis, genome-wide SNP genotypes for about 65% of the 666 donors were used, and that subset was treated as a discovery cohort. Every repertoire in the discovery cohort had been generated on one and the same sequencing platform. HLA typing included class I and class II loci at four-digit resolution. Typing coverage varied by locus: roughly 629-630 donors for A, B, C, DRB1 and DQB1; around 560 for DQA1; nearly 610 for DPA1; roughly 450 for DPB1. Roughly five DR-DQ haplotypes were handled as single units for association and clustering because linkage in the cohort was strong. Across roughly 420 genotyped donors of the cohort, an average of approximately 240,000 unique TCR beta nucleotide sequences per donor were sequenced, and around 19% of those sequences were non-productive. Beyond this particular receptor, the publication reports: The study listed 164 TCR beta chains as associated with cytomegalovirus. The classifier was reported to diagnose cytomegalovirus status with high specificity and sensitivity in both the original cohort and the validation cohort. At a false discovery rate of 0.05, a later analysis linked some 18,000 TCR beta sequences to specific HLA alleles. Immune exposure information for the cohort was limited to CMV serostatus. Sequencing depth was assumed to be roughly uniform across donors in the presence/absence analyses, though that assumption may not hold. When HLA alleles, especially DR and DQ, strongly co-occurred, attributing TCR associations to individual alleles was difficult. An earlier analysis of approximately 570 of the donors showed that most TCR beta V segments appeared in productive rearrangements either about 87% or about 30% of the time, which broadly matched IMGT annotations. Compared with the approximately 670-donor mean, donors in an Asian-associated ancestry cluster had fewer N-insertions in productive TCRs, according to a later genetic analysis. A further reported finding was that TCR beta sequences accurately predicted the HLA-A and HLA-B alleles for most subjects in the first cohort. Compared with equally common non-associated chains, HLA-associated TCR beta chains in a later analysis were more clonally expanded and had lower generation probabilities. A few of the identified cytomegalovirus-associated TCR beta chains were confirmed in vitro to be specific for cytomegalovirus antigens. A later genetic analysis associated a missense DCLRE1C variant with V-gene and J-gene trimming of TCR beta chains, and an independent cohort replicated the association. The earlier analysis of 587 of the donors excluded some 15 rarely observed V segments, including chromosome 9 orphons, because counts were too low. The authors suggested that the approach could potentially be generalized to other disease states and immunological phenotypes. Some IMGT-functional V segments, including TRBV6-2 and TRBV6-3, could not be told apart with the 87-base-pair reads, so those segments were excluded. Because some donors lacked HLA typing at each locus, the association tests relied only on the typed subset. In this cohort, only TCR beta chains were sequenced, and detectable features were limited by the absence of alpha or paired-chain data. Across donors, most TCR sequences were observed very rarely, whereas some public TCRs were present in many individuals. A later analysis reported that several top co-occurrence clusters appeared linked to parvovirus B19, influenza, CMV and Epstein-Barr virus. Most CMV-associated TCR beta chains appeared to be HLA-restricted in a later analysis, and the HLA associations seemed to be driven largely by CMV exposure. A cluster of highly shared sequence variants was judged likely to represent a technical artifact of the sequencing pipeline. In a later analysis, TCR association rates were found to vary across HLA loci, with the most associated TCRs seen for DRB1 alleles and the fewest for HLA-C alleles. Correlated functional status among segregating V segments might be attributable to linkage disequilibrium, but an unknown experimental factor could not be ruled out.

The rearranged chain carries TRBV5-1 and TRBJ2-1; the D gene is perhaps TRBD1, on 6 matching bases. The sample taken for sequencing was PBMCs. The receptor was isolated from a man aged 55 to 70 in good health and CMV-seronegative. The bases read TGCGCCAGCAGCCCTCGAGGGGGATCCTACAATGAGCAGTTCTTC. This gives the protein CASSPRGGSYNEQFF.